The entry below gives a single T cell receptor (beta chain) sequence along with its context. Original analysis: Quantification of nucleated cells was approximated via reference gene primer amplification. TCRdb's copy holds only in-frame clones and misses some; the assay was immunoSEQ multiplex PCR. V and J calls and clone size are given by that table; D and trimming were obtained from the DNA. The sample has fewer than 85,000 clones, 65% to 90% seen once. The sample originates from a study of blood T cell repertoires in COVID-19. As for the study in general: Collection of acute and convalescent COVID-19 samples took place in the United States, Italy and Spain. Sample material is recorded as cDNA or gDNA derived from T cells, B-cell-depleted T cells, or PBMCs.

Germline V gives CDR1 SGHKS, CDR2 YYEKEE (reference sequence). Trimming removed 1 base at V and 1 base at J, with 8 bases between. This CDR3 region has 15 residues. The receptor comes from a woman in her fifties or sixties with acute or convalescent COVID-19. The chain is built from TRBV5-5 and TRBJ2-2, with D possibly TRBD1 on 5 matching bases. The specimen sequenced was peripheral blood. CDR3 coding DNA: TGTGCCAGCAGCTTGTTGGACAAGAACACCGGGGAGCTGTTTTTT. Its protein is CASSLLDKNTGELFF.